A single sample gave rise to the 24 T cell receptor beta chains below, sequenced in a study of Tregs in tolerant kidney transplant recipients. Produced via immunoSEQ multiplex PCR; TCRdb's table is partial and in-frame only. The sample yields over 85,000 clones, approximately 93% seen once. Sequences were derived from CD4+ T cells from blood, sampled before the transplant. These receptors were obtained from a human donor who received a combined kidney and bone marrow transplant.

V and J are TRBV4-1 and TRBJ2-5; D unresolved. The CDR3 is 14 residues long. The germline V gene has CDR1 MGHRA and CDR2 YSYEKL. The V end lost 1 base, the J end lost 1 base, and 7 bases lay between the germline ends. CDR3 DNA: TGCGCCAGCAGCCAAGTAAGCGTCCAAGAGACCCAGTACTTC. As protein: CASSQVSVQETQYF.

The chain links TRBV7-9 to TRBJ1-2, with 7 bases matching TRBD1. The V segment lost 1 base and the J segment 5 bases; nucleotides outside the gene matches: 7. The germline V gene has CDR1 SEHNR and CDR2 FQNEAQ (reference sequence). The CDR3 runs 15 residues. The CDR3 is CASSLEQGYPYGYTF. For the CDR3, the DNA is TGTGCCAGCAGCTTAGAACAGGGGTACCCGTATGGCTACACCTTC.

V is TRBV4-3 and J is TRBJ2-1; unclear D gene. This CDR3 spans 14 amino acids. The germline CDR1 and CDR2 sequences are LGHNA and YSLEER. Deletions cut 1 base from V and 6 bases from J, with 10 bases between. CDR3 amino acids: CASSQVIYSNEQFF. For the CDR3, the DNA is TGCGCCAGCAGCCAAGTGATCTATTCCAATGAGCAGTTCTTC.

The chain has TRBV29-1 and TRBJ1-2, with 10 nucleotides matching TRBD1. The V segment lost 6 bases and the J segment 4 bases; nucleotides outside the gene matches: 5. The germline gives CDR1 SQVTM, CDR2 ANQGSEA. The CDR3 is 13 residues long. CDR3 coding DNA: TGCAGCGTCACCCGGGACAGGGGCTATGGCTACACCTTC. Amino acids: CSVTRDRGYGYTF.

This chain joins TRBV6-5 and TRBJ1-1; possible D gene TRBD1, 5 bases. Trimming removed 6 bases at V and 0 bases at J, with 14 bases between. The CDR3 covers 15 residues. Germline lookup yields CDR1 MNHEY and CDR2 SVGAGI. CDR3 in DNA: TGTGCCAGCAGCCCCGTGGGGCCCATGAACACTGAAGCTTTCTTT. Its protein is CASSPVGPMNTEAFF.

The genes are TRBV6-5 and TRBJ1-4; D unclear. CDR3 length: 13 amino acids. V was shortened by 8 bases and J by 0 bases, with 7 bases between the two germline ends. Germline V lookup: CDR1 MNHEY, CDR2 SVGAGI. The CDR3 reads CASGRTTNEKLFF. The DNA for the CDR3 is TGTGCCAGCGGCCGAACAACTAATGAAAAACTGTTTTTT.

This clone occurred a few times. The chain carries TRBV7-3 and TRBJ1-6; D gene unclear. Germline V CDR1 and CDR2: SGHTA, FQGTGA. V was cut by 4 bases and J by 10 bases, with 8 bases left in between. This CDR3 contains 12 residues. This CDR3 is CASSSLGSPLHF. CDR3 coding DNA: TGTGCCAGCAGCTCTCTAGGCTCACCCCTCCACTTT.

The chain carries TRBV5-4 and TRBJ2-2; 10 bases line up with TRBD2. The germline V gene has CDR1 SGHNT and CDR2 YYREEE (reference sequence). V was clipped by 0 bases and J by 9 bases; unmatched bases: 11. The CDR3 consists of 17 residues. In DNA, the CDR3 is TGTGCCAGCAGCTTGGCGACCCTAGCGGGGGTTAGCTGGGAGCTGTTTTTT. Protein sequence: CASSLATLAGVSWELFF.

This chain links TRBV6-6 with TRBJ2-7; 11 nucleotides line up with TRBD1. CDR3 size: 15 residues. With 6 bases clipped from V and 4 bases from J, the junction kept 8 bases outside the gene matches. Germline V gives CDR1 MNHNY, CDR2 SVGAGI (reference sequence). The CDR3 sequence is CASSQGTGGRYEQYF. CDR3 bases: TGTGCCAGCAGCCAGGGGACAGGGGGTCGGTACGAGCAGTACTTC.

The sample holds a few counts of this clone. This chain uses TRBV5-6 with TRBJ1-3; D uncertain. The CDR3 is 15 residues long. V gave up 4 bases and J gave up 4 bases, with 15 bases separating them. Germline V CDR1 and CDR2: SGHDT, YYEEEE. DNA for the CDR3: TGTGCCAGCAGCCTTACGATATCTGCGGGAAACACCATATATTTT. Translating it yields CASSLTISAGNTIYF.

This clone was seen a single time. The chain carries TRBV4-3 and TRBJ2-7; 13 bases line up with TRBD2. The ends lost 0 bases at V and 4 bases at J; junction bases unmatched: 3. Germline V gene lookup returns CDR1 LGHNA and CDR2 YSLEER. CDR3 size: 16 residues. The CDR3 region has the DNA TGCGCCAGCAGCCAAGACTCGACTAGCGGGAGGTACGAGCAGTACTTC. Translated: CASSQDSTSGRYEQYF.

The chain uses TRBV27 and TRBJ2-7, with 7 nucleotides matching TRBD1. The CDR3 spans 15 residues. Unmatched junction bases numbered 14, after V lost 5 bases and J lost 7 bases. Germline V gene lookup returns CDR1 MNHEY and CDR2 SMNVEV (reference sequence). The CDR3 loop reads CASSAYLQGLGEQYF. CDR3 in DNA: TGTGCCAGCAGTGCTTACCTACAGGGGTTAGGGGAGCAGTACTTC.

Only one count was recorded for this clone. The same CDR3 can be traced to other DNA sequences in this sample. The chain uses TRBV27 and TRBJ1-6, with D uncertain. Trimming left V 2 bases short and J 9 bases short, with 11 bases between. CDR3 length equals 14 residues. The germline gives CDR1 MNHEY, CDR2 SMNVEV (reference sequence). CDR3: CASSLLVEVSPLHF. The CDR3 DNA follows: TGTGCCAGCAGTTTACTAGTGGAGGTTTCACCCCTCCACTTT.

The chain has TRBV4-3 and TRBJ2-7; a possible D gene is TRBD2 (6 bases). Germline V gene data show CDR1 as LGHNA and CDR2 as YSLEER. CDR3 size: 16 residues. V shed 4 bases and J shed 6 bases, with 22 bases lying between them. DNA of the CDR3: TGCGCCAGCAGCCCCTCCCTTCCGGGGGACGTGGGCGAGCAGTACTTC. It is translated as CASSPSLPGDVGEQYF.

For this clone: Within the sample, other DNA sequences also encode this same CDR3. The chain combines TRBV29-1 with TRBJ2-3, with 7 bases identical to TRBD2. The CDR3 consists of 14 residues. CDR1 is SQVTM, CDR2 ANQGSEA, per germline. V gave up 1 base and J gave up 1 base; unmatched junction bases: 2. The CDR3 bases are TGCAGCGTTGAAGGCGGGAGAGGCACAGATACGCAGTATTTT. Translated, it gives CSVEGGRGTDTQYF.

The rearrangement links TRBV19 to TRBJ2-7, with 10 nucleotides matching TRBD1. In germline, CDR1 is LNHDA, CDR2 SQIVND (reference sequence). The CDR3 runs 15 residues. V shed 3 bases, J shed 2 bases, and the junction held 4 bases outside the gene matches. The CDR3 sequence is CASSIRDRGAYEQYF. In nucleotides, the CDR3 is TGTGCCAGTAGTATTCGGGACAGGGGAGCCTACGAGCAGTACTTC.

CDR3 region: CASSQDPGRGIRETQYF. DNA for the CDR3: TGCGCCAGCAGCCAAGACCCCGGCAGGGGGATTCGAGAGACCCAGTACTTC. J is TRBJ2-5 and V is TRBV4-1, with 7 positions matching TRBD1. V shed 0 bases, J shed 4 bases, and the junction held 11 bases outside the gene matches. Per the germline V gene, CDR1 is MGHRA and CDR2 is YSYEKL. This CDR3 spans 17 amino acids.

Remarks on this clone: At the DNA level, this CDR3 is encoded by other sequences in the same sample as well. This rearrangement joins TRBV9 to TRBJ1-6; 7 nucleotides match TRBD1. With V trimmed by 4 bases and J by 7 bases, 11 bases remained unmatched. Germline V gene data show CDR1 as SGDLS and CDR2 as YYNGEE. The CDR3 contains 16 residues. This CDR3 reads CASSPSSGGKNSPLHF. The CDR3 DNA is TGTGCCAGCAGCCCTAGTTCAGGGGGAAAAAATTCACCCCTCCACTTT. Together with reference TRBV9 and TRBJ1-6, the CDR3 gives the full variable domain: DSGVTQTPKHLITATGQRVTLRCSPRSGDLSVYWYQQSLDQGLQFLIQYYNGEERAKGNILERFSAQQFPDLHSELNLSSLELGDSALYFCASSPSSGGKNSPLHFGNGTRLTVT.

About this clone itself: One end of the junction is discordant with germline, which a read error may explain. The same CDR3 also results from other DNA sequences found in this sample. The chain recombines TRBV28 with TRBJ1-6; 9 positions match TRBD1. The CDR3 has 15 amino acids. Germline-derived CDR1 and CDR2 are MDHEN and SYDVKM. The CDR3 spells CASMLTGGYNSPLHF. DNA of the CDR3: TGTGCCAGCATGCTGACAGGGGGTTATAATTCCCCCCTCCACTTT.

This sequence joins TRBV30 and TRBJ2-1; D ambiguous. Trimming took off 2 bases at V and 3 bases at J, with 8 bases between the two ends. Germline assignment: CDR1 GTSNPN and CDR2 SVGIG (reference sequence). This CDR3 region has 13 residues. The CDR3 is CAWSNYLYNEQFF. The CDR3 nucleotides are TGTGCCTGGAGTAACTACCTCTACAATGAGCAGTTCTTC.

The V gene is TRBV4-3, the J gene TRBJ1-5, with 7 nucleotides matching TRBD1. This CDR3 is 14 amino acids long. From germline, CDR1 is LGHNA and CDR2 YSLEER. V dropped 6 bases and J dropped 4; count of bases not matched to a gene: 6. The CDR3 loop reads CASSSRTGNQPQHF. The CDR3 DNA sequence: TGCGCCAGCAGTAGTAGGACAGGAAATCAGCCCCAGCATTTT.

The chain joins TRBV5-4 to TRBJ2-1; the D gene is possibly TRBD2 (6 bases). Germline CDR1 and CDR2: SGHNT and YYREEE (reference sequence). V lost 4 bases and J lost 6, with 17 bases in between. There are 15 residues in the CDR3. CDR3 bases: TGTGCCAGCAGCCGGGACTCCCCCGTCGGCAATGAGCAGTTCTTC. It specifies CASSRDSPVGNEQFF.

The chain combines TRBV18 with TRBJ1-1, with unresolved D. This CDR3 contains 12 residues. Germline V lookup: CDR1 KGHSH, CDR2 LQKENI. Trimming shortened V by 2 bases and J by 8 bases, and 9 bases separated the two germline ends. The CDR3 nucleotides read TGTGCCAGCTCACCAGGAGGTGTCGAAGCTTTCTTT. Protein sequence: CASSPGGVEAFF.

This chain joins TRBV9 and TRBJ1-4; 7 nucleotides match TRBD1. The J segment lost 7 bases and the V segment lost 4 bases, leaving 10 bases of the junction unmatched. CDR3 length: 15 amino acids. Per germline, CDR1 SGDLS and CDR2 YYNGEE. In nucleotides, the CDR3 is TGTGCCAGCAGCTCTTCAGGGGGTAGGACTGAAAAACTGTTTTTT. As protein: CASSSSGGRTEKLFF.